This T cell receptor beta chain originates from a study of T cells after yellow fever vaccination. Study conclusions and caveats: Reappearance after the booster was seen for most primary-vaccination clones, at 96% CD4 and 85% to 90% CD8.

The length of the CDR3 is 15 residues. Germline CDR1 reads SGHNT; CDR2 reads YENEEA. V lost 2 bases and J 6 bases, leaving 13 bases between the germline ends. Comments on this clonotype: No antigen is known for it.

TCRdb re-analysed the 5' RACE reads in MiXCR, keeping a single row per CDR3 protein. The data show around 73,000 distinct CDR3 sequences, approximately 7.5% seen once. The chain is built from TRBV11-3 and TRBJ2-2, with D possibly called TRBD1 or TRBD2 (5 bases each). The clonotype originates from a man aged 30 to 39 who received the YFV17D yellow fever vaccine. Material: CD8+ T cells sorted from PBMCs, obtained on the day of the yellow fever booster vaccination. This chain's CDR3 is CASSLNRGASGELFF. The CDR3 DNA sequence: TGTGCCAGCAGCTTAAATAGGGGAGCCTCCGGGGAGCTGTTTTTT.